This T cell receptor beta chain was found in a study of post-analysis software for immune sequencing data. About this clonotype: Its antigen remains unknown.

The library was made from cDNA and included unique molecular identifiers. T cells numbering roughly 0.95 to 10 million yielded approximately 500,000 cDNA molecules. MiXCR, run by TCRdb on the PCR reads, gives a single entry per CDR3 protein. The table records some 890,000 distinct CDR3 sequences, roughly 50% of them present only once. The CDR3 length is 13 residues. Germline CDR1 is SQVTM and CDR2 is ANQGSEA. Trimming removed 2 bases at V and 4 bases at J, with 11 bases between. Findings and caveats of the study: TRBV segments more frequent in patients than in controls numbered about five and included TRBV5-6, TRBV5-1 and TRBV20-1.

The source is a girl under 18 with multiple sclerosis. The chain uses TRBV29-1 and TRBJ1-2, with a tentative D call TRBD1 (5 bases). Sequencing input: blood. The CDR3, as DNA: TGCAGCGTTGAAAGGGAGGACATCTATGGCTACACCTTC. Amino acids: CSVEREDIYGYTF.